The next 10 T cell receptor beta chains were all read from a single sample in a study of T cells in Graves' hyperthyroidism and ophthalmopathy (dated by TCRdb to between 2017 and 2020). Libraries were built with multiplex PCR. Sequencing was carried out with an Illumina HiSeq 2000. The TCR beta CDR3 regions were amplified from RNA transcripts. A first-round RT-PCR of the TCR CDR3 used the HTBI primer set with the Qiagen OneStep RT-PCR kit. The public reads were reanalyzed by TCRdb: fastp trimming at Q25, MiXCR alignment, in-frame beta chains only. Every entry covers one CDR3 protein and lists the most common genes and DNA from its rows. The sample yields about 570,000 distinct CDR3 sequences; about 45% were counted once. The biggest ten clones account for around 20% of the sample. The sequencing sample was made of peripheral blood or thyroid tissue (not recorded which). The receptor set was obtained from an adult woman with Graves' disease, either hyperthyroidism or ophthalmopathy (not recorded which).

In its sample, this clonotype was seen many times. The V gene is TRBV20-1, the J gene TRBJ2-7, with D possibly TRBD2 on 5 matching bases. In germline, CDR1 is DFQATT, CDR2 SNEGSKA (reference sequence). The CDR3 contains 13 residues. Trimming removed 3 bases from V and 0 bases from J, with 9 bases in between. The CDR3 nucleotides read TGCAGTGCTAGGGACTGGAACTCCTACGAGCAGTACTTC. It specifies CSARDWNSYEQYF.

CDR3 DNA: TGTGCCAGCAGTGAACCAGAGTTACATAGCAATCAGCCCCAGCATTTT. Protein product: CASSEPELHSNQPQHF. The V gene is TRBV2, the J gene TRBJ1-5; the D is unclear. The V gene's germline CDR1 is SNHLY and CDR2 FYNNEI. Trimming removed 2 bases from V and 0 bases from J, with 11 bases in between. The CDR3 sequence is 16 residues long.

This clonotype has ten or more counts. CDR3: CASSWTVGNQPQHF. The DNA of the CDR3 is TGTGCCAGCAGCTGGACAGTCGGCAATCAGCCCCAGCATTTT. J is TRBJ1-5 and V is TRBV7-2; possible D gene TRBD1, 6 bases. The CDR3 covers 14 residues. The V and J ends lost 4 bases and 2 bases respectively, with 9 bases between them. CDR1 is SGHTA and CDR2 is FQGNSA in the germline V gene.

This clonotype was picked up a small number of times. This chain connects TRBV20-1 to TRBJ2-7; 7 bases are a match to TRBD1. The V gene's germline CDR1 is DFQATT and CDR2 SNEGSKA (reference sequence). This CDR3 spans 14 amino acids. V dropped 0 bases and J dropped 7; count of bases not matched to a gene: 9. The CDR3 DNA follows: TGCAGTGCTAGAGATGAAGGGGGCCCTTTGGAGCAGTACTTC. It is translated as CSARDEGGPLEQYF.

J is TRBJ1-5 and V is TRBV28; maybe TRBD1 (5 bases). In germline, CDR1 is MDHEN, CDR2 SYDVKM. The length of the CDR3 is 17 residues. Trimming shortened V by 2 bases and J by 4 bases, and 18 bases separated the two germline ends. CDR3 sequence reads: CASSLLTVGRGNQPQHF. The CDR3, as DNA: TGTGCCAGCAGTTTACTCACGGTGGGTCGGGGGAATCAGCCCCAGCATTTT. Full variable domain (outside the CDR3, taken from reference TRBV28 and TRBJ1-5): DVKVTQSSRYLVKRTGEKVFLECVQDMDHENMFWYRQDPGLGLRLIYFSYDVKMKEKGDIPEGYSVSREKKERFSLILESASTNQTSMYLCASSLLTVGRGNQPQHFGDGTRLSIL.

V is TRBV5-1 and J is TRBJ1-2; possible D gene TRBD1, 5 bases. V lost 6 bases to trimming and J lost 2 bases, with 14 bases between them. Germline lookup yields CDR1 SGHRS and CDR2 YFSETQ. The CDR3 has 14 residues. Here the CDR3 reads CASTEGTVNYGYTF. The CDR3 coding sequence is TGCGCCAGCACGGAGGGGACGGTAAACTATGGCTACACCTTC.

The chain joins TRBV7-3 to TRBJ2-5; perhaps TRBD2 as D (6 bases). Looked up from germline, CDR1 is SGHTA and CDR2 is FQGTGA. CDR3 length equals 14 residues. V lost 1 base and J 5 bases, leaving 11 bases between the germline ends. In DNA, the CDR3 is TGTGCCAGCAGCTTAAGCGGGATAGGCGAGACCCAGTACTTC. Its translation is CASSLSGIGETQYF.

The sample holds many counts of this clonotype. The rearrangement uses TRBV6-5 and TRBJ1-6; D gene unclear. CDR1 is MNHEY and CDR2 is SVGAGI in the germline V gene. The CDR3 sequence is 15 residues long. V gave up 0 bases and J gave up 7 bases, with 10 bases separating them. This chain's CDR3 is CASSYSGFLNSPLHF. CDR3 coding DNA: TGTGCCAGCAGTTACTCCGGATTCTTGAATTCACCCCTCCACTTT.

The gene calls are TRBV7-9 and TRBJ1-5; D is uncertain. Germline loops: CDR1 SEHNR, CDR2 FQNEAQ (reference sequence). V lost 1 base and J lost 7, with 11 bases in between. The CDR3 is 14 amino acids. CDR3 DNA: TGTGCCAGCAGCTTAGGATCAACAGTACAGCCCCAGCATTTT. Residues: CASSLGSTVQPQHF.

This clonotype was observed a single time. The chain joins TRBV29-1 to TRBJ2-7; 9 nucleotides agree with TRBD2. Germline-derived CDR1 and CDR2 are SQVTM and ANQGSEA. V shed 4 bases and J 2 bases; nucleotides not matched to a gene: 3. CDR3 length equals 13 residues. CDR3 loop: CSVATSGAYEQYF. Written as DNA, the CDR3 is TGCAGCGTTGCGACTAGCGGCGCCTACGAGCAGTACTTC.